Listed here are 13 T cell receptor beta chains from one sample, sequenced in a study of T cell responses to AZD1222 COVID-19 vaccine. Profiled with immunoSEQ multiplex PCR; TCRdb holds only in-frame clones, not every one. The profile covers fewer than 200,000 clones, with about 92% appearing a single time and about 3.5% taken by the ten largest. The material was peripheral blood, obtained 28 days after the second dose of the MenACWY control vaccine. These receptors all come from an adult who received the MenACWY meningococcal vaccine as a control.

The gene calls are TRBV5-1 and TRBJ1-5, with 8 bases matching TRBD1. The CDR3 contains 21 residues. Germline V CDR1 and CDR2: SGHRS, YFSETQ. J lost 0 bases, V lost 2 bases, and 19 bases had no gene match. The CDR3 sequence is CASSFAKDREFYMDSNQPQHF. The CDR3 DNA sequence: TGCGCCAGCAGCTTCGCTAAGGACAGGGAGTTTTATATGGATAGCAATCAGCCCCAGCATTTT.

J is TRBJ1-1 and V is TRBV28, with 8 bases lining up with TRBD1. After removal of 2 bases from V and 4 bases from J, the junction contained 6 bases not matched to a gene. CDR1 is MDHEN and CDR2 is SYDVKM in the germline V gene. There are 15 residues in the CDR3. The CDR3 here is CASSLPAQGATEAFF. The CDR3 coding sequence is TGTGCCAGCAGTTTACCCGCCCAGGGGGCCACTGAAGCTTTCTTT.

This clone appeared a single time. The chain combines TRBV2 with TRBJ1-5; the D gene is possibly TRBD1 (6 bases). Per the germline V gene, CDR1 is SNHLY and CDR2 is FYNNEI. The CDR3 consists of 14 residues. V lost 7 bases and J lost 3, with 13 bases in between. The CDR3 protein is CASNLQGPNQPQHF. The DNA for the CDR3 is TGTGCCAGCAACCTCCAGGGGCCCAATCAGCCCCAGCATTTT.

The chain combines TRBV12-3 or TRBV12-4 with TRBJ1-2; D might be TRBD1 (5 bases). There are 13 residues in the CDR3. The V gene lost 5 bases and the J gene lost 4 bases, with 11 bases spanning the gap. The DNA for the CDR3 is TGTGCCAGCAGTCTGACAGTAACCTATGGCTACACCTTC. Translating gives CASSLTVTYGYTF.

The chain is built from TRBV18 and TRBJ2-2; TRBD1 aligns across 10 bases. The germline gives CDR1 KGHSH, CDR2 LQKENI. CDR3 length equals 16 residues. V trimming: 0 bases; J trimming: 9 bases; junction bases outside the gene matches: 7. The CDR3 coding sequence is TGTGCCAGCTCACCACCAGCCGGGACAGGGGTCCGGGAGCTGTTTTTT. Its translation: CASSPPAGTGVRELFF. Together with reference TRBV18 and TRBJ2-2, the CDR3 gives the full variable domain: NAGVMQNPRHLVRRRGQEARLRCSPMKGHSHVYWYRQLPEEGLKFMVYLQKENIIDESGMPKERFSAEFPKEGPSILRIQQVVRGDSAAYFCASSPPAGTGVRELFFGEGSRLTVL.

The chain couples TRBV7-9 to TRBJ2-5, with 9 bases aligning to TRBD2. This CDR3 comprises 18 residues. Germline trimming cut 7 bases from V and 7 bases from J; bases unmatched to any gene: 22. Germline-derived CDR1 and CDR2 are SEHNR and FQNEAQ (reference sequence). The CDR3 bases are TGTGCCAGCACCCCTCGGAAAGCGGGAGGCCCACACCTGGCGACCCAGTACTTC. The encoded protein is CASTPRKAGGPHLATQYF.

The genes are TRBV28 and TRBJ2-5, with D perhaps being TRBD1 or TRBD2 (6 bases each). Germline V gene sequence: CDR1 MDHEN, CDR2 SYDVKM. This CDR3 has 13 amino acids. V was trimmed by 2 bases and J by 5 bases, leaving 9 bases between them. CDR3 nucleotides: TGTGCCAGCAGTTTAATAGGGGGGGAGACCCAGTACTTC. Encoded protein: CASSLIGGETQYF.

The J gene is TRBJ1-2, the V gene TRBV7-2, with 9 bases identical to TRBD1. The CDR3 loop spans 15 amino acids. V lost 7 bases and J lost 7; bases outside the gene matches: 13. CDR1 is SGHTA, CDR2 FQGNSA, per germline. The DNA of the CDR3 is TGTGCCAGCACCCTTCCGGGACAGGGAATTAGTGGCTACACCTTC. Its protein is CASTLPGQGISGYTF.

The CDR3 DNA reads as TGTGCCAGCAGTGAGTCTAGCGGATTTCCAGATACGCAGTATTTT. Its protein is CASSESSGFPDTQYF. The chain joins TRBV6-4 to TRBJ2-3; 7 bases are shared with TRBD2. V shed 3 bases and J 4 bases; nucleotides not matched to a gene: 7. CDR3 length: 15 amino acids. Germline values: CDR1 MRHNA, CDR2 SNTAGT.

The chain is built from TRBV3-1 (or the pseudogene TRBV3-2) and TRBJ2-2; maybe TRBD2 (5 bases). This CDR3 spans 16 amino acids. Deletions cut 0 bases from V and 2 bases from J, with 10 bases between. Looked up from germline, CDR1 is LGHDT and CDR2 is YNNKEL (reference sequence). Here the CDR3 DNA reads TGTGCCAGCAGCCAAGACCGGCGGGTAAACACCGGGGAGCTGTTTTTT. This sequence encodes CASSQDRRVNTGELFF.

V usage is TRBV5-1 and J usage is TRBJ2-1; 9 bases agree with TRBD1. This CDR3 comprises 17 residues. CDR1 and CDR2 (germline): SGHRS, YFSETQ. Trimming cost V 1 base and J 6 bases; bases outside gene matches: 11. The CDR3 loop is CASSLLVTGGLGNEQFF. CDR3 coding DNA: TGCGCCAGCAGCTTGCTCGTAACAGGGGGCCTGGGCAATGAGCAGTTCTTC.

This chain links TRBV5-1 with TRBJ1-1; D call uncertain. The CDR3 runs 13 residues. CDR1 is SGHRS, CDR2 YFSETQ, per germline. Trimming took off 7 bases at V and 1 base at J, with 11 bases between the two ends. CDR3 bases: TGCGCCAGCGGACGACAAGGGAACACTGAAGCTTTCTTT. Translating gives CASGRQGNTEAFF. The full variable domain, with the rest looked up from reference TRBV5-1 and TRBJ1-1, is KAGVTQTPRYLIKTRGQQVTLSCSPISGHRSVSWYQQTPGQGLQFLFEYFSETQRNKGNFPGRFSGRQFSNSRSEMNVSTLELGDSALYLCASGRQGNTEAFFGQGTRLTVV.

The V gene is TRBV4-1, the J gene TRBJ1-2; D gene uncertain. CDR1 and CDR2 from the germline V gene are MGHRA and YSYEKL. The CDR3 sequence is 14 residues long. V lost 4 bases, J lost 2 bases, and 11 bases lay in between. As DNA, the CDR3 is TGCGCCAGCAGCCCAGGACCGCTAAACTATGGCTACACCTTC. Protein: CASSPGPLNYGYTF.